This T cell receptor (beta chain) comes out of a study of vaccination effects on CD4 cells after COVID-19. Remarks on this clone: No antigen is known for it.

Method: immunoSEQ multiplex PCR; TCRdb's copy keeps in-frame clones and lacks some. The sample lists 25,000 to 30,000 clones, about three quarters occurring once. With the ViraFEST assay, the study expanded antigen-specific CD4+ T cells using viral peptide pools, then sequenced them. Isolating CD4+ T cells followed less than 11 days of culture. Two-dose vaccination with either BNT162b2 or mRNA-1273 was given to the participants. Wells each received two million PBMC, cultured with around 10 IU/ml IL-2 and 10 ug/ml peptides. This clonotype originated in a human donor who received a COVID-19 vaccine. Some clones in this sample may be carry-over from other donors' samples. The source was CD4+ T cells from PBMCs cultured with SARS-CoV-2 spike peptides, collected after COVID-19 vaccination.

The CDR3 loop is CASSPGLEYRNEQFF. CDR3 DNA sequence: TGTGCCAGCTCACCGGGTTTAGAATACAGAAATGAGCAGTTCTTC. This chain links TRBV18 with TRBJ2-1; D is undetermined. This CDR3 comprises 15 residues. The V end lost 3 bases, the J end lost 7 bases, and 16 bases lay between the germline ends. The germline gives CDR1 KGHSH, CDR2 LQKENI. Supplemented by reference TRBV18 and TRBJ2-1, the full variable domain reads NAGVMQNPRHLVRRRGQEARLRCSPMKGHSHVYWYRQLPEEGLKFMVYLQKENIIDESGMPKERFSAEFPKEGPSILRIQQVVRGDSAAYFCASSPGLEYRNEQFFGPGTRLTVL.